The 29 T cell receptor beta chains given below trace back to one sample, sequenced in a study of shared clonotypes between healthy human individuals. TCRdb's copy holds only in-frame clones and misses some; the assay was immunoSEQ multiplex PCR. This sample has over a million clones, with roughly 96% found just once. The sample consisted of naive CD4+ T cells sorted from blood. This sample's subset: CD45RA+ positively selected. The receptors here all came from a man aged 30 to 39 in good health.

This rearrangement joins TRBV14 to TRBJ2-1; D gene unclear. V was pared by 0 bases and J by 9 bases, with 15 bases between. Germline CDR1 is SGHDN and CDR2 is FVKESK. The CDR3 runs to 15 residues. This CDR3 is CASSQDGSPWGEQFF. In nucleotides, the CDR3 is TGTGCCAGCAGCCAAGATGGGTCCCCGTGGGGTGAGCAGTTCTTC.

The chain links TRBV18 to TRBJ2-5; either TRBD1 or TRBD2 may fit D (5 bases each). Germline lookup yields CDR1 KGHSH and CDR2 LQKENI. CDR3 length: 11 residues. V was trimmed by 6 bases and J by 6 bases, leaving 8 bases between them. In DNA, the CDR3 is TGTGCCAGCTCCCCGGGGCAGACCCAGTACTTC. Translated: CASSPGQTQYF.

This sequence joins TRBV5-1 and TRBJ2-7, with D tentatively TRBD2 (5 bases). The germline gives CDR1 SGHRS, CDR2 YFSETQ. This CDR3 is built from 13 residues. Trimming removed 4 bases at V and 2 bases at J, with 10 bases between. The CDR3 is CASSRPGTYEQYF. CDR3 coding DNA: TGCGCCAGCAGCCGACCGGGGACCTACGAGCAGTACTTC.

V is TRBV7-2 and J is TRBJ1-4, with D uncertain. CDR1 and CDR2 from the germline V gene are SGHTA and FQGNSA. The CDR3 contains 16 residues. Between the trimmed V and J ends, which lost 1 base and 7 bases, there was a span of 16 bases. CDR3 in amino acids: CASSLGTGMFSEKLFF. The DNA of the CDR3 is TGTGCCAGCAGCTTAGGGACCGGAATGTTCAGTGAAAAACTGTTTTTT.

This clone came up once. The CDR3 spells CASSDSGMPQHF. CDR3 sequence (DNA): TGTGCCAGCAGTGATTCAGGGATGCCCCAGCATTTT. The chain carries TRBV2 and TRBJ1-5; perhaps TRBD1 as D (5 bases). CDR1 is SNHLY and CDR2 is FYNNEI in the germline V gene. CDR3 length: 12 residues. Trimming cost V 3 bases and J 9 bases, with 9 bases left between them.

Details on this clone: Additional DNA sequences in this sample encode the identical CDR3. The chain couples TRBV18 to TRBJ1-1; D not certain. CDR1 is KGHSH, CDR2 LQKENI, per germline. This CDR3 has 11 residues. The V and J ends lost 3 bases and 3 bases respectively, with 2 bases between them. CDR3 nucleotides: TGTGCCAGCTCACCGGACACTGAAGCTTTCTTT. Translated: CASSPDTEAFF. The entire variable domain, with the rest obtained from reference TRBV18 and TRBJ1-1, is as follows: NAGVMQNPRHLVRRRGQEARLRCSPMKGHSHVYWYRQLPEEGLKFMVYLQKENIIDESGMPKERFSAEFPKEGPSILRIQQVVRGDSAAYFCASSPDTEAFFGQGTRLTVV.

This clone showed up just once. This chain joins TRBV5-4 and TRBJ2-1; 7 bases fit TRBD2. J gave up 7 bases and V 5 bases, and 12 bases lay outside the gene matches. Germline V CDR1 and CDR2: SGHNT, YYREEE (reference sequence). The CDR3 is 15 amino acids. CDR3 bases: TGTGCCAGCAGTAACAAGCGGGATAATATAAATGAGCAGTTCTTC. Its protein is CASSNKRDNINEQFF.

The V and J genes are TRBV18 and TRBJ2-5; 7 nucleotides match TRBD2. Per the germline V gene, CDR1 is KGHSH and CDR2 is LQKENI. This CDR3 has 14 residues. The V and J ends lost 4 bases and 2 bases, in that order; junction bases with no gene match: 4. CDR3 DNA: TGTGCCAGCTCACTCGGGACTACACAAGAGACCCAGTACTTC. Translating gives CASSLGTTQETQYF.

V is TRBV10-3 and J is TRBJ2-1, with TRBD2 matching 14 bases. V gave up 6 bases and J gave up 6 bases; unmatched junction bases: 7. Looked up from germline, CDR1 is ENHRY and CDR2 is SYGVKD. The CDR3 has 16 residues. This CDR3 reads CAIRGGGTSGSNEQFF. CDR3 coding DNA: TGTGCCATCAGGGGTGGAGGGACTAGCGGGAGCAATGAGCAGTTCTTC.

The J gene is TRBJ1-1, the V gene TRBV28, with D hard to call. Trimming stripped 6 bases from V and 7 bases from J, with 12 bases between. CDR1 MDHEN and CDR2 SYDVKM come from the germline V gene. The CDR3 runs to 12 residues. In DNA, the CDR3 is TGTGCCAGCAGGATACTAGGAAGTGAAGCTTTCTTT. The encoded protein is CASRILGSEAFF.

Comment on this clone: Other DNA sequences from this sample encode an identical CDR3 as well. This rearrangement joins TRBV2 to TRBJ1-5; TRBD1 is a possible D gene (6 bases). The CDR3 extends over 14 amino acids. V shed 3 bases and J shed 7 bases, with 13 bases lying between them. Germline loops: CDR1 SNHLY, CDR2 FYNNEI. The CDR3 protein is CASSEGGRDQPQHF. The CDR3 DNA is TGTGCCAGCAGTGAGGGGGGGCGCGACCAGCCCCAGCATTTT.

With respect to this clone: This sample also contains other DNA sequences that code for the same CDR3. The chain carries TRBV5-1 and TRBJ1-1; the match to TRBD1 covers 8 bases. The CDR3 has 13 residues. The germline V gene encodes CDR1 SGHRS and CDR2 YFSETQ. Trimming removed 4 bases from V and 4 bases from J; junction bases left unmatched: 3. The CDR3 DNA follows: TGCGCCAGCAGCGTAACAGGGGGCACTGAAGCTTTCTTT. It codes for CASSVTGGTEAFF.

The rearrangement uses TRBV5-6 and TRBJ2-7; D is tentatively TRBD1 or TRBD2 (5 bases each). The germline CDR1 and CDR2 sequences are SGHDT and YYEEEE. V lost 1 base and J 2 bases, leaving 16 bases between the germline ends. This CDR3 region has 16 residues. As DNA, the CDR3 is TGTGCCAGCAGCTTGAGAGGGGCCTCACTCGCCTACGAGCAGTACTTC. It yields the protein CASSLRGASLAYEQYF.

The CDR3 coding sequence is TGTGCCAGCAGCATAGCGGGCCTTAGCTCCTACAATGAGCAGTTCTTC. Amino acid sequence: CASSIAGLSSYNEQFF. The chain employs TRBV27 and TRBJ2-1, with TRBD2 identical over 7 bases. CDR3 size: 16 residues. Per germline, CDR1 MNHEY and CDR2 SMNVEV (reference sequence). V lost 6 bases, J lost 0 bases, and 8 bases stayed unmatched.

The rearrangement links TRBV6-6 to TRBJ2-3, with 8 bases that match TRBD1. The J segment lost 6 bases and the V segment lost 2 bases, leaving 7 bases of the junction unmatched. The CDR3 is 15 residues long. Per germline, CDR1 MNHNY and CDR2 SVGAGI (reference sequence). CDR3 in amino acids: CASSYPWTGRDTQYF. The CDR3, as DNA: TGTGCCAGCAGTTACCCCTGGACAGGGAGGGATACGCAGTATTTT.

The genes are TRBV7-9 and TRBJ1-1, with unresolved D. The CDR3 has 18 residues. Germline V CDR1 and CDR2: SEHNR, FQNEAQ (reference sequence). Trimming shortened V by 0 bases and J by 6 bases, and 23 bases separated the two germline ends. The CDR3 sequence: CASSLATPRVGFWAEAFF. The CDR3, as DNA: TGTGCCAGCAGCTTAGCTACTCCTAGGGTAGGGTTTTGGGCTGAAGCTTTCTTT. Supplemented by reference TRBV7-9 and TRBJ1-1, the full variable domain reads DTGVSQNPRHKITKRGQNVTFRCDPISEHNRLYWYRQTLGQGPEFLTYFQNEAQLEKSRLLSDRFSAERPKGSFSTLEIQRTEQGDSAMYLCASSLATPRVGFWAEAFFGQGTRLTVV.

The chain has TRBV18 and TRBJ2-1, with 9 nucleotides matching TRBD2. The CDR3 is 16 amino acids. The trim removed 2 bases at V and 3 bases at J, leaving 5 bases unmatched. Germline CDR1 and CDR2: KGHSH and LQKENI. The CDR3 protein is CASSPMAGGVYNEQFF. As DNA, the CDR3 is TGTGCCAGCTCACCAATGGCGGGAGGGGTCTACAATGAGCAGTTCTTC.

The genes are TRBV5-6 and TRBJ1-4; tentatively, D is TRBD1 (6 bases). V was cut by 3 bases and J by 2 bases, with 11 bases left in between. The CDR3 length is 15 residues. CDR1 is SGHDT, CDR2 YYEEEE, per germline. The DNA of the CDR3 is TGTGCCAGCAGCTCACAGGGTCCCACTAATGAAAAACTGTTTTTT. Amino acids: CASSSQGPTNEKLFF.

This clone was found once. V and J are TRBV5-1 and TRBJ2-3; 7 positions match TRBD1. CDR3 length: 16 residues. CDR1 and CDR2 from the germline V gene are SGHRS and YFSETQ. Trimming at V came to 0 bases and at J to 3 bases, leaving 7 bases not matched to a gene. CDR3 DNA sequence: TGCGCCAGCAGCTTGGAGGACAGGATAGGGACAGATACGCAGTATTTT. This sequence encodes CASSLEDRIGTDTQYF.

CDR3 residues: CASSPPDQAETQYF. Here the CDR3 DNA reads TGTGCCAGCTCACCACCGGACCAGGCGGAGACCCAGTACTTC. The chain uses TRBV18 and TRBJ2-5; no clear D gene. This CDR3 comprises 14 residues. Trimming removed 0 bases from V and 5 bases from J, with 10 bases in between. The V gene's germline CDR1 is KGHSH and CDR2 LQKENI. The whole variable domain, remainder taken from reference TRBV18 and TRBJ2-5, is NAGVMQNPRHLVRRRGQEARLRCSPMKGHSHVYWYRQLPEEGLKFMVYLQKENIIDESGMPKERFSAEFPKEGPSILRIQQVVRGDSAAYFCASSPPDQAETQYFGPGTRLLVL.

The chain employs TRBV5-8 and TRBJ1-1; D gene ambiguous. Trimming removed 0 bases from V and 2 bases from J, with 11 bases in between. The CDR3 sequence is 15 residues long. Germline values: CDR1 SGHTS, CDR2 YDEGEE. As DNA, the CDR3 is TGTGCCAGCAGCTTGGGATTGCTCTCCAACACTGAAGCTTTCTTT. It codes for CASSLGLLSNTEAFF.

The chain is built from TRBV19 and TRBJ2-5; possible D gene TRBD1, 6 bases. This CDR3 is built from 13 residues. The germline V gene has CDR1 LNHDA and CDR2 SQIVND (reference sequence). The V and J ends lost 4 bases and 5 bases respectively, with 11 bases between them. The CDR3 DNA is TGTGCCAGTAGTAATGGGGGCGCGGAGACCCAGTACTTC. Protein sequence: CASSNGGAETQYF.

This clone was seen just once. This chain joins TRBV15 and TRBJ1-5; no firm D call. This CDR3 is built from 16 residues. V gave up 1 base and J gave up 2 bases, with 12 bases separating them. The germline V gene has CDR1 LNHNV and CDR2 YYDKDF (reference sequence). The CDR3 is CATSRGSSAGNQPQHF. The CDR3 nucleotides read TGTGCCACCAGCAGAGGGTCCTCAGCTGGCAATCAGCCCCAGCATTTT.

V is TRBV5-8 and J is TRBJ2-6, with TRBD1 identical over 8 bases. The ends lost 6 bases at V and 4 bases at J; junction bases unmatched: 9. Germline V lookup: CDR1 SGHTS, CDR2 YDEGEE. This CDR3 has 16 amino acids. The CDR3 protein is CASTTTGAPGANVLTF. CDR3 DNA: TGTGCCAGCACCACGACAGGGGCGCCAGGGGCCAACGTCCTGACTTTC.

This clone was seen just once. Other DNA variants within this sample encode the same CDR3. This rearrangement joins TRBV27 to TRBJ2-3; weak D call: TRBD1 (5 bases). V gave up 5 bases and J gave up 1 base, with 10 bases separating them. Germline CDR1 is MNHEY and CDR2 is SMNVEV (reference sequence). CDR3 length equals 14 residues. CDR3 loop: CASSLSGRTDTQYF. CDR3 sequence (DNA): TGTGCCAGCAGTCTCTCAGGGCGCACAGATACGCAGTATTTT.

The sample holds one count of this clone. The V call is TRBV11-2, the J call TRBJ2-2; weak D call: TRBD2 (6 bases). Between the trimmed V and J ends, which lost 0 bases and 0 bases, there was a span of 17 bases. The CDR3 length is 19 residues. Germline lookup yields CDR1 SGHAT and CDR2 FQNNGV. This CDR3 is CASSLEGFGLPSNTGELFF. CDR3 DNA: TGTGCCAGCAGCTTAGAAGGGTTCGGACTACCTTCGAACACCGGGGAGCTGTTTTTT.

The chain employs TRBV18 and TRBJ2-7, with D possibly TRBD1 on 6 matching bases. V was clipped by 6 bases and J by 4 bases, with 16 bases between them. The CDR3 consists of 14 residues. Germline V gene lookup returns CDR1 KGHSH and CDR2 LQKENI. Here the CDR3 reads CASSPLRTEYEQYF. CDR3 DNA sequence: TGTGCCAGCTCTCCCCTCCGGACAGAGTACGAGCAGTACTTC.

The chain links TRBV5-4 to TRBJ2-5, with no clear D. The better agreement between TRBJ2-7 and the DNA end casts doubt on the J call. CDR3 size: 14 residues. Germline V lookup: CDR1 SGHNT, CDR2 YYREEE (reference sequence). CDR3 region: CASSLGASAYEQYF. The CDR3 DNA reads as TGTGCCAGCAGCTTGGGGGCGTCGGCCTACGAGCAGTACTTC.

A remark on this clone: This may arise from a read error, as a much more abundant clone is one base away. At the DNA level, this CDR3 is encoded by other sequences in the same sample as well. The chain joins TRBV18 to TRBJ2-5; D uncertain. This CDR3 region has 11 residues. CDR1 and CDR2 from the germline V gene are KGHSH and LQKENI. CDR3 sequence reads: CASSPQETQYF. CDR3 DNA sequence: TGTGCCAGCTCTCCACAAGAGACCCAGTACTTC.